Listed here are 14 T cell receptor beta chains from one sample, sequenced in a study of shared clonotypes between healthy human individuals. Clones were read by immunoSEQ multiplex PCR, and TCRdb kept only the in-frame ones, dropping some. The repertoire holds just over 2,000,000 clones, with about 95% as singletons. Naive CD8 cells lacked CD45RO and underwent positive selection for CCR7, leaving out terminally differentiated effector memory CD45RA+ cells. The sequenced material came from naive CD8+ T cells sorted from blood. The receptors originated from a young man in good health.

The chain has TRBV15 and TRBJ1-5; 10 bases fit TRBD1. The CDR3 is made up of 14 amino acids. Losses at the gene ends were 8 bases for V and 4 bases for J; bases not matched to a gene: 5. In germline, CDR1 is LNHNV, CDR2 YYDKDF (reference sequence). The CDR3 sequence is CATGTGDGNQPQHF. The DNA for the CDR3 is TGTGCCACCGGGACAGGGGATGGGAATCAGCCCCAGCATTTT.

This clone was seen a single time. The chain carries TRBV18 and TRBJ2-2, with TRBD1 matching over 9 bases. CDR1 is KGHSH, CDR2 LQKENI, per germline. The CDR3 consists of 15 residues. Trimming removed 4 bases from V and 3 bases from J; junction bases left unmatched: 3. The CDR3 DNA reads as TGTGCCAGCTCACAAGACAGGGGGTACACCGGGGAGCTGTTTTTT. Translated: CASSQDRGYTGELFF.

The chain is built from TRBV29-1 and TRBJ2-1; no clear D gene. Trimming took off 3 bases at V and 3 bases at J, with 15 bases between the two ends. The CDR3 contains 15 residues. Per germline, CDR1 SQVTM and CDR2 ANQGSEA. As DNA, the CDR3 is TGCAGCGTTGAGCCAGACACCTTCCTCTACAATGAGCAGTTCTTC. It yields the protein CSVEPDTFLYNEQFF.

With respect to this clone: The same CDR3 also results from other DNA sequences found in this sample. CDR3 nucleotides: TGTGCCAGCAGCCCGACAGGGGTCTCTGGGGCCAACGTCCTGACTTTC. Encoded protein: CASSPTGVSGANVLTF. The chain uses TRBV27 and TRBJ2-6, with 8 bases that match TRBD1. The CDR3 runs 16 residues. CDR1 and CDR2 from the germline V gene are MNHEY and SMNVEV (reference sequence). V was clipped by 6 bases and J by 0 bases; unmatched bases: 4.

The chain recombines TRBV28 with TRBJ2-7; D is ambiguous. There are 14 residues in the CDR3. V lost 1 base and J lost 2, with 9 bases in between. Germline V CDR1 and CDR2: MDHEN, SYDVKM. CDR3 DNA sequence: TGTGCCAGCAGTTTATTTGGGCTTCCCTACGAGCAGTACTTC. This translates into CASSLFGLPYEQYF.

CDR3 in DNA: TGTGCCAGCAGTTTATCGGTAGGGACCACCTACGAGCAGTACTTC. Its protein product is CASSLSVGTTYEQYF. The chain carries TRBV27 and TRBJ2-7; possibly TRBD1 or TRBD2 for D (5 bases each). Germline CDR1 MNHEY, CDR2 SMNVEV (reference sequence). Trimming took 0 bases from V and 2 from J, leaving 11 bases between them. This CDR3 has 15 residues.

This rearrangement joins TRBV4-2 to TRBJ2-7; 10 nucleotides align to TRBD1. The CDR3 is 17 amino acids. Unmatched junction bases numbered 8, after V lost 0 bases and J lost 3 bases. Germline values: CDR1 LGHNA, CDR2 YNFKEQ. CDR3 bases: TGTGCCAGCAGCCAAGAAGGGGTGAGGACAGGGGGCTACGAGCAGTACTTC. Translated, it gives CASSQEGVRTGGYEQYF.

This sequence joins TRBV5-4 and TRBJ2-7, with a weak D call TRBD2 (5 bases). Per germline, CDR1 SGHNT and CDR2 YYREEE (reference sequence). Between the trimmed V and J ends, which lost 3 bases and 5 bases, there was a span of 9 bases. This CDR3 has 12 amino acids. The CDR3 DNA follows: TGTGCCAGCAGCTACGGGAATAACGAGCAGTACTTC. Translating it yields CASSYGNNEQYF.

The chain links TRBV6-1 to TRBJ2-7; 7 positions agree with TRBD1. CDR1 MNHNS and CDR2 SASEGT come from the germline V gene. Trimming at V came to 7 bases and at J to 0 bases, leaving 9 bases not matched to a gene. The CDR3 spans 15 residues. The chain's CDR3 is CASTWTGTSSYEQYF. CDR3 sequence (DNA): TGTGCCAGCACCTGGACAGGTACATCCTCCTACGAGCAGTACTTC.

On this clone itself: Other DNA sequences in the sample encode the same CDR3. The V gene is TRBV27, the J gene TRBJ2-5; 8 bases fit TRBD1. After removal of 5 bases from V and 1 base from J, the junction contained 0 bases not matched to a gene. The germline V gene encodes CDR1 MNHEY and CDR2 SMNVEV (reference sequence). This CDR3 is 13 amino acids long. This CDR3 reads CASSTGGQETQYF. The CDR3 region has the DNA TGTGCCAGCAGTACAGGGGGCCAAGAGACCCAGTACTTC.

This rearrangement joins TRBV4-1 to TRBJ2-1; D is perhaps TRBD2 (6 bases). The CDR3 is 15 amino acids. Germline values: CDR1 MGHRA, CDR2 YSYEKL. The V end lost 3 bases, the J end lost 6 bases, and 15 bases lay between the germline ends. CDR3 bases: TGCGCCAGCAGCCAGGAGCAACCGGGAGTCAATGAGCAGTTCTTC. Translated: CASSQEQPGVNEQFF.

The chain uses TRBV2 and TRBJ1-5; D is possibly TRBD1 (6 bases). The germline V gene has CDR1 SNHLY and CDR2 FYNNEI. The CDR3 sequence is 14 residues long. V was clipped by 6 bases and J by 1 base, with 10 bases between them. CDR3 DNA sequence: TGTGCCAGCAGCCCGACAGGCAGCAATCAGCCCCAGCATTTT. Its protein product is CASSPTGSNQPQHF.

As for this clone: At one end, the junction sequence differs from germline, possibly due to a read error. The J gene is TRBJ2-7, the V gene TRBV28, with TRBD1 matching over 9 bases. The germline CDR1 and CDR2 sequences are MDHEN and SYDVKM. The CDR3 is 11 residues long. The CDR3 DNA sequence: TGTGCCAGCAGTTTGGGACAGGGACGGCACTTC. Its translation: CASSLGQGRHF.

V gene TRBV5-4 combines with J gene TRBJ2-7; D might be TRBD2 (5 bases). The CDR3 runs to 14 residues. V lost 1 base and J 2 bases, leaving 10 bases between the germline ends. Germline CDR1 is SGHNT and CDR2 is YYREEE (reference sequence). CDR3 amino acids: CASSLRGSAYEQYF. The CDR3 region has the DNA TGTGCCAGCAGCTTGCGGGGTTCAGCCTACGAGCAGTACTTC.